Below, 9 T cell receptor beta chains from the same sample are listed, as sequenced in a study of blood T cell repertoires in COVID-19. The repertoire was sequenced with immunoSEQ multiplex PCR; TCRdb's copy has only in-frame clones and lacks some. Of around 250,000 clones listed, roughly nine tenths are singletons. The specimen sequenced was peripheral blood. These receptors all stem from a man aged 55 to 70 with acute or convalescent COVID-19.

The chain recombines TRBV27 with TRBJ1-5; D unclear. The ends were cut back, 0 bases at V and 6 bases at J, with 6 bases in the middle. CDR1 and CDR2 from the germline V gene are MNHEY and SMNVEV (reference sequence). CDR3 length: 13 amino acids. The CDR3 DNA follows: TGTGCCAGCAGTTTATCCGGTCTTCAGCCCCAGCATTTT. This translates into CASSLSGLQPQHF.

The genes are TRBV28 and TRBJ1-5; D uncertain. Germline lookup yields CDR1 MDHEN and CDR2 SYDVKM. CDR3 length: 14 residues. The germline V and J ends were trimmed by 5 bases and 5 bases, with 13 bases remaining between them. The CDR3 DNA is TGTGCCAGCAGTCCCGGAGGCTCCTATCAGCCCCAGCATTTT. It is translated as CASSPGGSYQPQHF.

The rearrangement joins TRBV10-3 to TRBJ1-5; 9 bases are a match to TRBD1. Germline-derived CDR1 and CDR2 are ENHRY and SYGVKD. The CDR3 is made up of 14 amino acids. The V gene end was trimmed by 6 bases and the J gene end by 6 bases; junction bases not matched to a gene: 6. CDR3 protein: CAIRSGTGTQPQHF. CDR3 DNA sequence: TGTGCCATCAGGTCCGGGACAGGGACTCAGCCCCAGCATTTT.

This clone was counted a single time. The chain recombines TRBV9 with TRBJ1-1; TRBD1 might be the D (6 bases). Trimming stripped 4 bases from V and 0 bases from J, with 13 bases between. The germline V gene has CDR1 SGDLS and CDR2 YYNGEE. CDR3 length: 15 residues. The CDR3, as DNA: TGTGCCAGCAGCCTAACGGGGGGGCTGAACACTGAAGCTTTCTTT. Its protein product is CASSLTGGLNTEAFF.

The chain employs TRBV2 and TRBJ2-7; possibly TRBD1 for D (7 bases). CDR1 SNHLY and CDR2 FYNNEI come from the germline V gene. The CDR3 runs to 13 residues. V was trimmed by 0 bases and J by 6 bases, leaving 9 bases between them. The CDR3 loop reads CASSEAQGGEQYF. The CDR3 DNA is TGTGCCAGCAGTGAAGCGCAGGGGGGCGAGCAGTACTTC.

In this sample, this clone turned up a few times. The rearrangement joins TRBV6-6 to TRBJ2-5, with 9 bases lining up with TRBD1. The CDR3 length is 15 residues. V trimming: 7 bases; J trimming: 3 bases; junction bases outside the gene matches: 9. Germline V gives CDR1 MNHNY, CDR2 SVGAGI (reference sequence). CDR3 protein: CASTLSQGAEETQYF. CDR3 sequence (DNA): TGTGCCAGCACCCTCTCACAGGGGGCTGAAGAGACCCAGTACTTC.

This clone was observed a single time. The CDR3 loop reads CASLRDRAGGYTF. The CDR3 region has the DNA TGTGCCAGCCTCCGGGACAGGGCCGGGGGCTACACCTTC. V is TRBV7-9 and J is TRBJ1-2; 9 bases agree with TRBD1. The CDR3 runs 13 residues. Germline CDR1 is SEHNR and CDR2 is FQNEAQ (reference sequence). V was pared by 8 bases and J by 8 bases, with 9 bases of the junction left unmatched.

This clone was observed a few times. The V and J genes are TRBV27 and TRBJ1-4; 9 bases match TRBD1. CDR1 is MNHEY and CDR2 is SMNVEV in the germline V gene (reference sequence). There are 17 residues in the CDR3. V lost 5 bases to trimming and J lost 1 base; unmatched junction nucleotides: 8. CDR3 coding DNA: TGTGCCAGCAGTCCTGTCCCGGGACAGGGAACTAATGAAAAACTGTTTTTT. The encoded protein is CASSPVPGQGTNEKLFF.

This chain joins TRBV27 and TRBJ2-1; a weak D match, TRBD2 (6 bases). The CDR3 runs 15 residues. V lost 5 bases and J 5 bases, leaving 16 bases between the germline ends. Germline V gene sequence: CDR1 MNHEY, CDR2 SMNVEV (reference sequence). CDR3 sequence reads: CASSTRLGGHNEQFF. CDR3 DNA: TGTGCCAGCAGTACCCGCCTGGGGGGTCACAATGAGCAGTTCTTC.